The following is a T cell receptor beta chain sequence with its context. TCRdb's copy holds only in-frame clones and misses some; the assay was immunoSEQ multiplex PCR. The repertoire consists of around 140,000 clones, with roughly 92% occurring once and the leading ten covering around 5.8%. The CDR3 sequence is 15 residues long. Germline loops: CDR1 SGHRS, CDR2 YFSETQ. With 3 bases clipped from V and 11 bases from J, the junction kept 10 bases outside the gene matches. The sample comes from a study of control samples from healthy donors and cancer patients. The genes are TRBV5-1 and TRBJ1-6; 8 nucleotides align to TRBD1. This TCR derives from a young man in good health. Sequenced: blood. CDR3 region: CASSSRGQDSTPLHF. The DNA for the CDR3 is TGCGCCAGCAGCTCACGGGGACAGGACAGTACACCCCTCCACTTT.